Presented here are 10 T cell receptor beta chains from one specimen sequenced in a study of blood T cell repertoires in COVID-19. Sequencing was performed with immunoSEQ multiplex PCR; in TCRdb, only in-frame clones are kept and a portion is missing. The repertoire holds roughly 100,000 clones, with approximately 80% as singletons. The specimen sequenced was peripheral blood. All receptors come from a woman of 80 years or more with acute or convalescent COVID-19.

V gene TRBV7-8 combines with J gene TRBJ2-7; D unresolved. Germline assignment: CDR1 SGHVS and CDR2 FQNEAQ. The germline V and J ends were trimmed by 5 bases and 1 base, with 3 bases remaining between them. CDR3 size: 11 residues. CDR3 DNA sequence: TGTGCCAGCAGCCCTTCCTACGAGCAGTACTTC. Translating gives CASSPSYEQYF. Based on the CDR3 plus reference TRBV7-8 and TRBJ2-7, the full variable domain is GAGVSQSPRYKVAKRGQDVALRCDPISGHVSLFWYQQALGQGPEFLTYFQNEAQLDKSGLPSDRFFAERPEGSVSTLKIQRTQQEDSAVYLCASSPSYEQYFGPGTRLTVT.

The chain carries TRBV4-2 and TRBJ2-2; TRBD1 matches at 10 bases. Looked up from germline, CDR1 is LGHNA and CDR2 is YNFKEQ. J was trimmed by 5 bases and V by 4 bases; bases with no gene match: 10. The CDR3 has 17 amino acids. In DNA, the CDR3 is TGTGCCAGCAGCCCCCTGGGGGGGACAGGGGTAACCGGGGAGCTGTTTTTT. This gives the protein CASSPLGGTGVTGELFF.

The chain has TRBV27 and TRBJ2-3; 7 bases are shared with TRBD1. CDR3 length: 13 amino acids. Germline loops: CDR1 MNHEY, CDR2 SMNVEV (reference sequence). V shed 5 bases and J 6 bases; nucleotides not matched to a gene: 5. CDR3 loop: CASSVQGWDTQYF. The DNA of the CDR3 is TGTGCCAGCAGTGTACAGGGGTGGGATACGCAGTATTTT.

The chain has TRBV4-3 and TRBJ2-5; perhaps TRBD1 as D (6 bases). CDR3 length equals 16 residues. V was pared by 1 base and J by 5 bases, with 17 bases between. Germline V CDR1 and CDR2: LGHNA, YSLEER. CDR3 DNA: TGCGCCAGCAGCCAAGTGGCAGGGGCAGCCCGGGAGACCCAGTACTTC. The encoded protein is CASSQVAGAARETQYF.

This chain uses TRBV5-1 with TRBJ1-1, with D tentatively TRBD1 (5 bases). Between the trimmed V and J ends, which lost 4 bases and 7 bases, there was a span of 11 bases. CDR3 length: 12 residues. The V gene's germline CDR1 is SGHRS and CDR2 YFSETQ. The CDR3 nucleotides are TGCGCCAGCAGCCCCGGGCAGGGTGAAGCTTTCTTT. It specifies CASSPGQGEAFF.

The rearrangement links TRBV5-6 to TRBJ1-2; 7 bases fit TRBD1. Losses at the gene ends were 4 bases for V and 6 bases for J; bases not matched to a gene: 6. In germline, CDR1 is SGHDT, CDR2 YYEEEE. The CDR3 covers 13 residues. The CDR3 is CASSLGQVDGYTF. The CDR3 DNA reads TGTGCCAGCAGCCTTGGACAGGTCGATGGCTACACCTTC.

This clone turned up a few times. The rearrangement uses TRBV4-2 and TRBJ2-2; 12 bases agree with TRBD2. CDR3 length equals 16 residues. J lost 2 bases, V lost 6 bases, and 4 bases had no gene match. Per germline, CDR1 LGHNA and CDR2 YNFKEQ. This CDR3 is CASRTSGGRNTGELFF. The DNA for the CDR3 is TGTGCCAGCAGAACTAGCGGGGGGCGAAACACCGGGGAGCTGTTTTTT.

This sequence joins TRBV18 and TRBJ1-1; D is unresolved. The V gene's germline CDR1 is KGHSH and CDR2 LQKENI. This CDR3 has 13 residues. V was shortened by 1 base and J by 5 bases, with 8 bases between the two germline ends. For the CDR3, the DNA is TGTGCCAGCTCACCACTCCGGGAGACTGAAGCTTTCTTT. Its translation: CASSPLRETEAFF.

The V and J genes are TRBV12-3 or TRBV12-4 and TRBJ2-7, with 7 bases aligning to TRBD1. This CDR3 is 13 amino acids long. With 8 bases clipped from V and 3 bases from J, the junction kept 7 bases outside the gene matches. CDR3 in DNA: TGTGCCAGCTCCCAGGGGGATATCTACGAGCAGTACTTC. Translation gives CASSQGDIYEQYF.

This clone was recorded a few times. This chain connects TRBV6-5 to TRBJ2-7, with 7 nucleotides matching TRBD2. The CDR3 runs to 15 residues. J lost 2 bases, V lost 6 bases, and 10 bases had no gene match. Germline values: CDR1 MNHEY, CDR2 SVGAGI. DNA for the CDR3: TGTGCCAGCAGACCCACGGCAGGGAGGGCCTACGAGCAGTACTTC. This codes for CASRPTAGRAYEQYF.